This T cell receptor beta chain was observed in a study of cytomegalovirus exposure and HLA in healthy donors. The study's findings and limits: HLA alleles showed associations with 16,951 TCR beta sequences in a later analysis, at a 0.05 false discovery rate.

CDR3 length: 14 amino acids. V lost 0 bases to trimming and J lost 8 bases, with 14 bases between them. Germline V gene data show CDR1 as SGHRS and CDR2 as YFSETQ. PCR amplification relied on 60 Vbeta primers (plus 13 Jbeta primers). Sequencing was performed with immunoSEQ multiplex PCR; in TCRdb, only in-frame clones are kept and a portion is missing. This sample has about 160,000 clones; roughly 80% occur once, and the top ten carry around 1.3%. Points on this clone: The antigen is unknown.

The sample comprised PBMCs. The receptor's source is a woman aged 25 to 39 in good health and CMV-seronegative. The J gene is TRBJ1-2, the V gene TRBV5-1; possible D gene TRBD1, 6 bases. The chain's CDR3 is CASSLDGGLDGYTF. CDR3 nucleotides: TGCGCCAGCAGCTTGGACGGGGGGCTGGACGGCTACACCTTC.